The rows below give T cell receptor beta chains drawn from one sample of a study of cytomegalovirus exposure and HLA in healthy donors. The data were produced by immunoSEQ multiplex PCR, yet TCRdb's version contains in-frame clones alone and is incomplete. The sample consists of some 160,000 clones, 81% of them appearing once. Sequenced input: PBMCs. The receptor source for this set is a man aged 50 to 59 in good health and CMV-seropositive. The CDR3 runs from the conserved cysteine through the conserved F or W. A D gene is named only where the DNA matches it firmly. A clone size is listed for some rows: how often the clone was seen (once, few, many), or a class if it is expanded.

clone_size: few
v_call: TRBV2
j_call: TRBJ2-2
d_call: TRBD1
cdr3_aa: CASSDRGITTPGELFF
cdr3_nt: TGTGCCAGCAGTGACAGGGGGATCACTACTCCCGGGGAGCTGTTTTTT

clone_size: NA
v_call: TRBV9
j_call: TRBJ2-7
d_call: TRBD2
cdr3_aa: CASSVTSGNDEQYF
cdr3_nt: TGTGCCAGCAGCGTGACTAGCGGGAACGACGAGCAGTACTTC

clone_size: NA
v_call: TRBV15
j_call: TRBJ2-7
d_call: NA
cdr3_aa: CATSRGGAKSYEQYF
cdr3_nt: TGTGCCACCAGTAGGGGCGGCGCGAAGTCCTACGAGCAGTACTTC

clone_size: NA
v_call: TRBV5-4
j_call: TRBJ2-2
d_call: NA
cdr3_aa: CAGETTNTGELFF
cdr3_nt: TGTGCCGGCGAGACAACAAACACCGGGGAGCTGTTTTTT

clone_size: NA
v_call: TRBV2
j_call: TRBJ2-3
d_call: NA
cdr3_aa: CASREYGGIDTQYF
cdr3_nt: TGTGCCAGCAGGGAATACGGGGGAATCGATACGCAGTATTTT

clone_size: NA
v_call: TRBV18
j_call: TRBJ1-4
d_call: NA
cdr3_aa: CASSQQGPPNEKLFF
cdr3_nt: TGTGCCAGCTCACAACAGGGACCTCCAAATGAAAAACTGTTTTTT

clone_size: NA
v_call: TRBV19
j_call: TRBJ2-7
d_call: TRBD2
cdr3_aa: CASSLAGAGEQYF
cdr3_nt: TGTGCCAGTAGTCTAGCGGGAGCGGGCGAGCAGTACTTC

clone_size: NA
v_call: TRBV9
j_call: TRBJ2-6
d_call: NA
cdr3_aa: CASSVWGPGANVLTF
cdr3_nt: TGTGCCAGCAGCGTATGGGGGCCTGGGGCCAACGTCCTGACTTTC

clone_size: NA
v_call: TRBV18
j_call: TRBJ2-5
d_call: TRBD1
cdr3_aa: CASSSTGSEETQYF
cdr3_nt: TGTGCCAGCTCATCGACAGGGTCTGAAGAGACCCAGTACTTC

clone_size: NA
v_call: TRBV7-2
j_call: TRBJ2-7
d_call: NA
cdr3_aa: CASSLQGNYEQYF
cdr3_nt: TGTGCCAGCAGTTTACAGGGAAACTACGAGCAGTACTTC

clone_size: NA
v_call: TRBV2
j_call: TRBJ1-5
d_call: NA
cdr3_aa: CASSEALLGGPQHF
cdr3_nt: TGTGCCAGCAGTGAAGCGCTTCTGGGGGGGCCCCAGCATTTT

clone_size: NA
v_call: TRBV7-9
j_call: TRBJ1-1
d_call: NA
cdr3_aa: CASSLIPGGTEAFF
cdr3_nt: TGTGCCAGCAGCTTAATCCCGGGGGGGACTGAAGCTTTCTTT

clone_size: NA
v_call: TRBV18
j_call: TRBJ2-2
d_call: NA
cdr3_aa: CASSPDGTGELFF
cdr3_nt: TGTGCCAGCTCACCCGACGGGACCGGGGAGCTGTTTTTT

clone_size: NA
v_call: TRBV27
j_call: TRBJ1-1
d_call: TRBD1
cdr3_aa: CASSADRPSNTEAFF
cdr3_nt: TGTGCCAGCAGTGCGGACAGGCCTTCGAACACTGAAGCTTTCTTT

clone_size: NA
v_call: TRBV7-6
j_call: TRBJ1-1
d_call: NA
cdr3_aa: CASREGSNTEAFF
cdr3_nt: TGTGCCAGCAGGGAGGGGTCGAACACTGAAGCTTTCTTT

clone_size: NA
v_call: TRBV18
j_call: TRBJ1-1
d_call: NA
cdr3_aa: CASRQDRYTEAFF
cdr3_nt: TGTGCCAGCCGTCAGGACAGATACACTGAAGCTTTCTTT

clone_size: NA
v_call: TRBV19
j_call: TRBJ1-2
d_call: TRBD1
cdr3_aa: CASNLLGQGSDYGYTF
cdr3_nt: TGTGCCAGCAACTTATTGGGACAGGGTAGTGACTATGGCTACACCTTC

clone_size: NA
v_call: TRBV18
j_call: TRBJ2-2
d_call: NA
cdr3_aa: CASSPRGSGVNTGELFF
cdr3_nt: TGTGCCAGCTCACCAAGGGGCTCAGGGGTTAACACCGGGGAGCTGTTTTTT

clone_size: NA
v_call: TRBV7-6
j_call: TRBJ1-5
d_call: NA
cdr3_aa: CASSSGATARQHF
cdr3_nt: TGTGCCAGCAGTTCCGGAGCGACAGCCCGACAGCATTTT

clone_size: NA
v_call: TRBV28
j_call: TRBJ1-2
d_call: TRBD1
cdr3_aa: CASIQSRGQLPNYGYTF
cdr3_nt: TGTGCCAGCATACAGAGCCGGGGACAGCTCCCTAACTATGGCTACACCTTC

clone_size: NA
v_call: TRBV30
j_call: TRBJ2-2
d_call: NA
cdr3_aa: CAWSVGGTEELFF
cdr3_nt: TGTGCCTGGAGTGTGGGGGGTACTGAGGAGCTGTTTTTT

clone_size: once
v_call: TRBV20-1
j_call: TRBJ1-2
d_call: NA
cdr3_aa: CSAPSRYGYTF
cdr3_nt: TGCAGTGCCCCTTCTAGGTATGGCTACACCTTC

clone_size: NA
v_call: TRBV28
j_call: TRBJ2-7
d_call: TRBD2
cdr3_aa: CASSSPGLAGISYEQYF
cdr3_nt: TGTGCCAGCAGCTCACCGGGACTAGCGGGAATCTCCTACGAGCAGTACTTC

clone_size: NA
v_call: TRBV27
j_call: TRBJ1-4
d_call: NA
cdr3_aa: CASRRQVATNEKLFF
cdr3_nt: TGTGCCAGCAGGCGACAGGTTGCTACTAATGAAAAACTGTTTTTT